These T cell receptor beta chains were read from a single sample in a study of blood T cell repertoires in COVID-19. Only in-frame clones appear in the TCRdb table, and some are missing; sequencing was by immunoSEQ multiplex PCR. Here the sample spans under 450,000 clones, 81% being singletons. The source material was peripheral blood. These receptors originate from a human donor with acute or convalescent COVID-19. The donor label of this sample is uncertain. Each CDR3 is given with its conserved first and last residue. The order of the fields is J gene, V gene, clone size, D gene, CDR3 DNA, CDR3 protein. D genes are given only for firm matches. For some rows the clone size is stated as once, few or many, or as a class when expanded; others skip it.

J: TRBJ1-4
V: TRBV2
size: NA
D: TRBD1
DNA: TGTGCCAGCACTTCCGGGACAGGGGGCGCCGGGATTCCAACTAATGAAAAACTGTTTTTT
CDR3: CASTSGTGGAGIPTNEKLFF

J: TRBJ2-6
V: TRBV28
size: once
D: TRBD2
DNA: TGTGCCAGCAGGGGAGGGAACTCTGGGGCCAACGTCCTGACTTTC
CDR3: CASRGGNSGANVLTF

J: TRBJ2-7
V: TRBV29-1
size: once
D: TRBD1
DNA: TGCAGCGTCTCTTCGAAAGGGACCGGGACAGCGGTCTACGAGCAGTACTTC
CDR3: CSVSSKGTGTAVYEQYF

J: TRBJ1-4
V: TRBV27
size: NA
D: NA
DNA: TGTGCCAGCAGTCAAACCCCCCGGACAGAATCTAATGAAAAACTGTTTTTT
CDR3: CASSQTPRTESNEKLFF

J: TRBJ1-3
V: TRBV9
size: NA
D: NA
DNA: TGTGCCAGCAGCGTTTCACAGTCTGGAAACACCATATATTTT
CDR3: CASSVSQSGNTIYF

J: TRBJ2-7
V: TRBV3-1/TRBV3-2
size: NA
D: NA
DNA: TGTGCCAGCAGCCGGGACCCAGGGGTCTACGAGCAGTACTTC
CDR3: CASSRDPGVYEQYF

J: TRBJ2-2
V: TRBV11-3
size: NA
D: TRBD2
DNA: TGTGCCAGCAGCTTAGGAGGGACTAGCGGGAACACCGGGGAGCTGTTTTTT
CDR3: CASSLGGTSGNTGELFF

J: TRBJ1-1
V: TRBV6-6
size: NA
D: NA
DNA: TGTGCCAGCAGAAAGACATACATGAACACTGAAGCTTTCTTT
CDR3: CASRKTYMNTEAFF

J: TRBJ1-1
V: TRBV3-1/TRBV3-2
size: NA
D: NA
DNA: TGTGCCAGCAGCCAAGCTGCGGGAGGGACTGAAGCTTTCTTT
CDR3: CASSQAAGGTEAFF

J: TRBJ1-1
V: TRBV2
size: NA
D: NA
DNA: TGTGCCAGCAGCTTTCTCCGGGGGAACACTGAAGCTTTCTTT
CDR3: CASSFLRGNTEAFF

J: TRBJ2-3
V: TRBV24-1
size: once
D: TRBD1
DNA: TGTGCCACCAGTGATGCCGACAGGGGGTCCACAGATACGCAGTATTTT
CDR3: CATSDADRGSTDTQYF

J: TRBJ1-1
V: TRBV15
size: NA
D: TRBD1
DNA: TGTGCCACCAGCGAGGACAGGGGGCGGACTGAAGCTTTCTTT
CDR3: CATSEDRGRTEAFF

J: TRBJ1-5
V: TRBV18
size: few
D: NA
DNA: TGTGCCAGCTCACAACGCAGGAATAGCAATCAGCCCCAGCATTTT
CDR3: CASSQRRNSNQPQHF

J: TRBJ2-2
V: TRBV7-9
size: once
D: NA
DNA: TGTGCCAGCAGCTTATGGTCGGGAAACTCCGGGGAGCTGTTTTTT
CDR3: CASSLWSGNSGELFF

J: TRBJ2-2
V: TRBV27
size: NA
D: TRBD2
DNA: TGTGCCAGCAGTTTAATTGTCGGGGGGGACACCGGGGAGCTGTTTTTT
CDR3: CASSLIVGGDTGELFF

J: TRBJ1-5
V: TRBV6-5
size: NA
D: TRBD1
DNA: TGTGCCAGCAGGAGGACAGGTAGCAATCAGCCCCAGCATTTT
CDR3: CASRRTGSNQPQHF

J: TRBJ2-7
V: TRBV5-1
size: NA
D: NA
DNA: TGCGCCAGCAGCGCGTTCACGGGCGAGCAGTACTTC
CDR3: CASSAFTGEQYF

J: TRBJ2-2
V: TRBV7-8
size: few
D: NA
DNA: TGTGCCAGCAGCTTAGTCCTTTATACCGGGGAGCTGTTTTTT
CDR3: CASSLVLYTGELFF

J: TRBJ1-1
V: TRBV9
size: NA
D: NA
DNA: TGTGCCAGCAGCGTAGGACATAGGAACACTGAAGCTTTCTTT
CDR3: CASSVGHRNTEAFF

J: TRBJ2-3
V: TRBV29-1
size: NA
D: NA
DNA: TGCAGCGCCCAAGGACAGACAGATACGCAGTATTTT
CDR3: CSAQGQTDTQYF

J: TRBJ2-2
V: TRBV11-2
size: NA
D: NA
DNA: TGTGCCAGCAGCTTAGTTAATCTCGGGAACACCGGGGAGCTGTTTTTT
CDR3: CASSLVNLGNTGELFF

J: TRBJ2-1
V: TRBV19
size: few
D: NA
DNA: TGTGCCAGTAGTTGGACTACCAACAATGAGCAGTTCTTC
CDR3: CASSWTTNNEQFF

J: TRBJ2-3
V: TRBV27
size: NA
D: TRBD1
DNA: TGTGCCAGCAGTTTTACAGGGGTGACAGATACGCAGTATTTT
CDR3: CASSFTGVTDTQYF

J: TRBJ1-5
V: TRBV3-1/TRBV3-2
size: NA
D: TRBD1
DNA: TGTGCCAGCAGCCAATTTGGACAGGGTAGCAATCAGCCCCAGCATTTT
CDR3: CASSQFGQGSNQPQHF

J: TRBJ2-3
V: TRBV4-2
size: NA
D: TRBD2
DNA: TGTGCCAGCAGCCATACTCCCTCAGCGGGAGGGTCCACAGATACGCAGTATTTT
CDR3: CASSHTPSAGGSTDTQYF

J: TRBJ1-5
V: TRBV5-5
size: once
D: NA
DNA: TGTGCCAGCAGCTTGGAGTCCACGGGACAAGGGCGATATAGCAATCAGCCCCAGCATTTT
CDR3: CASSLESTGQGRYSNQPQHF

J: TRBJ2-4
V: TRBV6-1
size: once
D: NA
DNA: TGTGCCAGCAGTGAGACAGACCTAGCCAAAAACATTCAGTACTTC
CDR3: CASSETDLAKNIQYF

J: TRBJ2-1
V: TRBV7-9
size: few
D: TRBD1
DNA: TGTGCCAGCAGCTTAGGGACAGGGTCCTACAATGAGCAGTTCTTC
CDR3: CASSLGTGSYNEQFF

J: TRBJ1-2
V: TRBV11-3
size: NA
D: NA
DNA: TGTGCCAGCAGCTTAGATCCAACAGGGAATGGCTACACCTTC
CDR3: CASSLDPTGNGYTF

J: TRBJ2-1
V: TRBV18
size: NA
D: NA
DNA: TGTGCCAGCTCACCCCGCGGGTCTTCCTACAATGAGCAGTTCTTC
CDR3: CASSPRGSSYNEQFF

J: TRBJ2-7
V: TRBV12-3/TRBV12-4
size: NA
D: NA
DNA: TGTGCCAGCAGCAGACAGCTTCCCTACGAGCAGTACTTC
CDR3: CASSRQLPYEQYF

J: TRBJ1-3
V: TRBV5-4
size: once
D: NA
DNA: TGTGCCAGCAGCTTGGTCCCAGGGACTGGAAACACCATATATTTT
CDR3: CASSLVPGTGNTIYF

J: TRBJ2-5
V: TRBV5-1
size: NA
D: TRBD2
DNA: TGCGCCAGCAGCCGAATACTAGCGGGGGGGCAAGAGACCCAGTACTTC
CDR3: CASSRILAGGQETQYF

J: TRBJ2-7
V: TRBV9
size: NA
D: TRBD2
DNA: TGTGCCAGCAGCCCCCGGACTAGTGGCGAGCAGTACTTC
CDR3: CASSPRTSGEQYF

J: TRBJ2-3
V: TRBV3-1/TRBV3-2
size: NA
D: TRBD2
DNA: TGTGCCAGCAGCAAACGACTAGCCCTTAGCACAGATACGCAGTATTTT
CDR3: CASSKRLALSTDTQYF

J: TRBJ2-1
V: TRBV7-9
size: NA
D: NA
DNA: TGTGCCAGCAGCTTAGCGCCCGGGATCTTTGAGCAGTTCTTC
CDR3: CASSLAPGIFEQFF

J: TRBJ2-5
V: TRBV4-2
size: NA
D: TRBD2
DNA: TGTGCCAGCAGCCCGACTAGCGGCCGCCAAGAGACCCAGTACTTC
CDR3: CASSPTSGRQETQYF

J: TRBJ2-1
V: TRBV3-1/TRBV3-2
size: NA
D: TRBD2
DNA: TGTGCCAGCACCGGGACTAGCGGGGGGACTGAGCAGTTCTTC
CDR3: CASTGTSGGTEQFF

J: TRBJ1-1
V: TRBV29-1
size: NA
D: NA
DNA: TGCAGCGTTGAAAGGGGGGGGGTATCGAACACTGAAGCTTTCTTT
CDR3: CSVERGGVSNTEAFF

J: TRBJ2-1
V: TRBV6-1
size: NA
D: NA
DNA: TGTGCCAGCAGTGAAGCGCGGGACGGCGAGCAGTTCTTC
CDR3: CASSEARDGEQFF

J: TRBJ1-1
V: TRBV19
size: NA
D: TRBD1
DNA: TGTGCCAGTAGCGAACATAGAACCGGGACAGGGAACACTGAAGCTTTCTTT
CDR3: CASSEHRTGTGNTEAFF

J: TRBJ1-6
V: TRBV3-1/TRBV3-2
size: once
D: NA
DNA: TGTGCCAGCAGCCCTAGCAGAGTCTCTGGGATTTCACCCCTCCACTTT
CDR3: CASSPSRVSGISPLHF

J: TRBJ1-6
V: TRBV19
size: few
D: NA
DNA: TGTGCCAGTAGCGTACAGAGAACGAATAATTCACCCCTCCACTTT
CDR3: CASSVQRTNNSPLHF

J: TRBJ1-2
V: TRBV5-1
size: NA
D: TRBD1
DNA: TGCGCCAGCAGCTATCGGACAGGGAGGTATGGCTACACCTTC
CDR3: CASSYRTGRYGYTF

J: TRBJ2-2
V: TRBV10-2
size: NA
D: TRBD2
DNA: TGCGCCAGCAGTGGATTGAGTCTAGCGGGGGGCAACACCGGGGAGCTGTTTTTT
CDR3: CASSGLSLAGGNTGELFF

J: TRBJ2-1
V: TRBV29-1
size: NA
D: NA
DNA: TGCAGCGTTCAGCACCCTAGGGGGTCCTACAATGAGCAGTTCTTC
CDR3: CSVQHPRGSYNEQFF

J: TRBJ2-2
V: TRBV6-5
size: few
D: TRBD1
DNA: TGTGCCAGCAGTCGGGACAGGGTCACCACCGGGGAGCTGTTTTTT
CDR3: CASSRDRVTTGELFF

J: TRBJ1-4
V: TRBV19
size: NA
D: TRBD1
DNA: TGTGCCAGTAGTATACGCACAGGGGGCCCTAATGAAAAACTGTTTTTT
CDR3: CASSIRTGGPNEKLFF

J: TRBJ2-1
V: TRBV7-6
size: NA
D: TRBD2
DNA: TGTGCCAGCAGCTTAGAGTATATGCGGGGGGCCTACAATGAGCAGTTCTTC
CDR3: CASSLEYMRGAYNEQFF

J: TRBJ2-7
V: TRBV4-1
size: once
D: NA
DNA: TGCGCCAGCAGCCAGGGACACTCTAGCTCCTACGAGCAGTACTTC
CDR3: CASSQGHSSSYEQYF

J: TRBJ1-2
V: TRBV19
size: NA
D: TRBD1
DNA: TGTGCCAGTAGTATAGGGGGACAGCCTAACTATGGCTACACCTTC
CDR3: CASSIGGQPNYGYTF